This entry lists 5 T cell receptor beta chains sequenced from one sample in a study of T cells in Graves' hyperthyroidism and ophthalmopathy. TCR beta CDR3 regions were amplified from RNA transcripts. First-round RT-PCR with HTBI primers amplified the TCR CDR3 region. TCRdb processed the multiplex PCR reads anew with MiXCR; each CDR3 protein has one entry. This sample has fewer than 900,000 distinct CDR3 sequences; under 20% occur once, and the top ten carry over 15%. Material for sequencing was blood. The origin of the receptors is a woman aged 45 to 65 with Graves' hyperthyroidism that later progressed to Graves' ophthalmopathy.

This clonotype was recorded many times. The chain has TRBV2 and TRBJ1-2, with unresolved D. Per germline, CDR1 SNHLY and CDR2 FYNNEI. The CDR3 sequence is 12 residues long. The V end was cut by 8 bases, the J end by 8 bases, with 15 bases between. The CDR3 DNA reads as TGTGCCAGCTTCAGGTGGAGTGAAGGCTACACCTTC. Its translation is CASFRWSEGYTF.

The sample holds a few counts of this clonotype. The gene calls are TRBV4-1 and TRBJ1-1, with D possibly matching TRBD1 (5 bases). Germline loops: CDR1 MGHRA, CDR2 YSYEKL. CDR3 length: 14 residues. V dropped 0 bases and J dropped 6 bases, with 11 bases sitting between them. The CDR3 region is CASSQEWGVAEAFF. In DNA, the CDR3 is TGCGCCAGCAGCCAAGAGTGGGGGGTGGCTGAAGCTTTCTTT.

The V call is TRBV7-9, the J call TRBJ1-5; D is uncertain. CDR1 and CDR2 from the germline V gene are SEHNR and FQNEAQ (reference sequence). The CDR3 length is 16 residues. Trimming stripped 1 base from V and 2 bases from J, with 12 bases between. CDR3 region: CASSLDAGFGNQPQHF. CDR3 sequence (DNA): TGTGCCAGCAGCTTAGACGCCGGGTTCGGCAATCAGCCCCAGCATTTT.

This clonotype was observed many times. This chain's CDR3 is CASSLSQVLKQPQHF. Here the CDR3 DNA reads TGTGCCAGCAGTTTATCGCAGGTGCTAAAACAGCCCCAGCATTTT. The chain has TRBV27 and TRBJ1-5; D is unclear. Germline lookup yields CDR1 MNHEY and CDR2 SMNVEV (reference sequence). CDR3 length: 15 amino acids. Trimming shortened V by 0 bases and J by 7 bases, and 13 bases separated the two germline ends.

The CDR3 sequence: CASSYLQGANNSPLHF. CDR3 nucleotide sequence: TGTGCCAGCAGTTACCTACAGGGGGCAAACAATTCACCCCTCCACTTT. The chain joins TRBV6-4 to TRBJ1-6; 9 nucleotides match TRBD1. Germline trimming cut 5 bases from V and 7 bases from J; bases unmatched to any gene: 9. Germline lookup yields CDR1 MRHNA and CDR2 SNTAGT. The CDR3 length is 16 residues.